Listed below are T cell receptor beta chains from one sample, sequenced in a study of CXCR3-negative and CXCR3-positive naive CD8 T cells. Following a re-call of the 5' RACE reads, TCRdb has one entry per CDR3 protein and lacks DNA. The sample's table shows about 43,000 distinct CDR3 sequences. The sample comprised memory CD8+ T cells from blood. Receptors were obtained from a human donor in good health. Some clones in this sample may be carry-over from other donors' samples. Both conserved end residues are part of each CDR3.

length,J,V,CDR3
15,TRBJ2-6,TRBV6-2/TRBV6-3,CASSYSTEGANVLTF
16,TRBJ2-3,TRBV20-1,CSARTSGGADTDTQYF
12,TRBJ1-2,TRBV7-9,CASSAGQRGYTF
14,TRBJ2-3,TRBV6-4,CASSDRASTDTQYF
15,TRBJ2-3,TRBV11-3,CASSSEGGPSDTQYF
15,TRBJ1-5,TRBV11-2,CASSLDRGRNQPQHF
16,TRBJ1-1,TRBV20-1,CSARGGIDSLNTEAFF
15,TRBJ1-1,TRBV12-3/TRBV12-4,CASSVGVGRGTEAFF
15,TRBJ2-2,TRBV19,CASIVYWGYTGELFF
15,TRBJ2-7,TRBV21-1,CAKSGTFPLSYEQYF
14,TRBJ2-7,TRBV18,CASSRTSVSYEQYF
15,TRBJ2-7,TRBV28,CASNLQGLRTYEQYF
14,TRBJ2-7,TRBV30,CAWSGVVQGGEQYF
15,TRBJ2-6,TRBV4-3,CASSHLESGANVLTF
14,TRBJ2-1,TRBV7-2,CASSSPFSYNEQFF
16,TRBJ2-1,TRBV12-3/TRBV12-4,CASSFFGGFSYNEQFF
14,TRBJ2-1,TRBV20-1,CSARDFSSLSEQFF
15,TRBJ2-5,TRBV6-4,CASSEGTGGAETQYF
11,TRBJ2-7,TRBV14,CASSQDGEQYF
19,TRBJ2-5,TRBV3-1,CASSHTSGGPLTEWETQYF
14,TRBJ2-1,TRBV7-2,CASSFTGTWNEQFF
17,TRBJ2-7,TRBV6-5,CASLYLGAGVPTYEQYF
13,TRBJ2-7,TRBV5-6,CASSLASSYEQYF
15,TRBJ2-7,TRBV7-9,CASSFNLGDSYEQYF
15,TRBJ1-1,TRBV29-1,CSVDMSGAKNTEAFF
13,TRBJ2-7,TRBV12-3/TRBV12-4,CASNPGGTYEQYF
16,TRBJ1-5,TRBV4-2,CASSQEDRDVNQPQHF
15,TRBJ2-7,TRBV4-3,CASSQNAGRDYEQYF
18,TRBJ2-3,TRBV7-2,CASSLVTSGGPSTDTQYF
15,TRBJ1-1,TRBV25-1,CASSGARGDGIEAFF
16,TRBJ2-5,TRBV29-1,CSVPDERGTPRETQYF
12,TRBJ1-1,TRBV7-9,CASTSSDTEAFF
17,TRBJ2-5,TRBV4-3,CASSQDPRLAGEETQYF
13,TRBJ1-2,TRBV27,CASSLSGLYGYTF
14,TRBJ1-2,TRBV29-1,CSVEDYAVTDGYTF
12,TRBJ2-2,TRBV9,CASSEETGELFF
13,TRBJ2-7,TRBV20-1,CSARDLHDYEQYF
15,TRBJ2-5,TRBV7-2,CASSFSGGAMETQYF